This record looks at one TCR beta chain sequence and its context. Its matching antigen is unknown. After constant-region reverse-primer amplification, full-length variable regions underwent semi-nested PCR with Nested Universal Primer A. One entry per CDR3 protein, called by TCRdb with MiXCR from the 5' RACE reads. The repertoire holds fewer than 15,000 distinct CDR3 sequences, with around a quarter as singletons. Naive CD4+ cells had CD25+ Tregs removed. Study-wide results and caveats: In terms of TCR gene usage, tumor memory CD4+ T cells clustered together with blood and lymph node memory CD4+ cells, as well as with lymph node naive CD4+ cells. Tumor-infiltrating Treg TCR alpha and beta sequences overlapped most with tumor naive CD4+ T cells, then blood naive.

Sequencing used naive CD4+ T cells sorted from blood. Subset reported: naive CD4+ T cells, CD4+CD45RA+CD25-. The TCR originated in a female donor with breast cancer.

The CDR3 is CSASGGLAENNEQFF. The CDR3 DNA is TGCAGTGCTAGCGGGGGGCTAGCGGAGAACAATGAGCAGTTCTTC. The chain recombines TRBV20-1 with TRBJ2-1; a possible D gene is TRBD2 (7 bases). The CDR3 length is 15 residues. V was cut by 3 bases and J by 5 bases, with 17 bases left in between. From germline, CDR1 is DFQATT and CDR2 SNEGSKA (reference sequence).